Following are 25 T cell receptor beta chains from one sample sequenced in a study of sequential checkpoint blockade in melanoma. Treatment in this sample: randomized to nivolumab then ipilimumab (arm A) or the reverse (arm B). Clones were sequenced by immunoSEQ multiplex PCR, and TCRdb holds only the in-frame ones, with some missing. Found here are 20,000 or so clones, around 70% of them singletons; the top ten hold around 19%. Sequences were derived from CD8+ T cells sorted from blood (inferred from file names), sampled from a patient given nivolumab and ipilimumab in sequence. These TCRs come from a human donor with melanoma.

The chain has TRBV4-3 and TRBJ1-5, with D perhaps TRBD1 (5 bases). CDR1 is LGHNA and CDR2 is YSLEER in the germline V gene. This CDR3 has 13 residues. V was shortened by 4 bases and J by 7 bases, with 11 bases between the two germline ends. The CDR3 coding sequence is TGCGCCAGCAGCCCTCGGGGGGTGCAGCCCCAGCATTTT. Residues: CASSPRGVQPQHF.

The J gene is TRBJ2-3, the V gene TRBV13, with TRBD2 matching 15 bases. Trimming took 5 bases from V and 5 from J; bases not matched to a gene: 8. Germline CDR1 reads PRHDT; CDR2 reads FYEKMQ (reference sequence). This CDR3 is built from 17 residues. Here the CDR3 reads CASSPRGLAGGQDTQYF. Written as DNA, the CDR3 is TGTGCCAGCAGCCCCCGAGGACTAGCGGGGGGGCAAGATACGCAGTATTTT.

The gene calls are TRBV7-2 and TRBJ1-6; possibly TRBD1 for D (5 bases). The CDR3 consists of 14 residues. V lost 3 bases and J 6 bases, leaving 9 bases between the germline ends. Per the germline V gene, CDR1 is SGHTA and CDR2 is FQGNSA. CDR3 region: CASSFPQGNSPLHF. DNA of the CDR3: TGTGCCAGCAGCTTCCCGCAGGGTAATTCACCCCTCCACTTT.

This chain uses TRBV19 with TRBJ1-6; D gene unclear. The germline CDR1 and CDR2 sequences are LNHDA and SQIVND (reference sequence). This CDR3 has 12 amino acids. V lost 3 bases and J lost 7, with 4 bases in between. As DNA, the CDR3 is TGTGCCAGTAGTATGGGCAATTCACCCCTCCACTTT. Its protein product is CASSMGNSPLHF.

This chain uses TRBV6-4 with TRBJ2-3, with 11 bases lining up with TRBD2. The CDR3 has 14 amino acids. Germline V CDR1 and CDR2: MRHNA, SNTAGT. The V segment lost 4 bases and the J segment 4 bases; nucleotides outside the gene matches: 1. DNA for the CDR3: TGTGCCAGCAGTGTAGCGGGGGGGCCAGATACGCAGTATTTT. Its translation is CASSVAGGPDTQYF.

The rearrangement uses TRBV29-1 and TRBJ1-1; 9 bases align to TRBD1. The junction had 4 bases not matched to a gene; V was cut back by 8 bases and J by 6 bases. This CDR3 comprises 11 residues. Germline CDR1 and CDR2: SQVTM and ANQGSEA. The CDR3 region is CSLGQGPEAFF. The CDR3 nucleotides read TGCAGCCTTGGACAGGGGCCTGAAGCTTTCTTT.

The chain has TRBV7-6 and TRBJ1-1; perhaps TRBD1 as D (6 bases). Trimming left V 5 bases short and J 0 bases short, with 16 bases between. In germline, CDR1 is SGHVS, CDR2 FNYEAQ. This CDR3 region has 16 residues. The CDR3 region has the DNA TGTGCCAGCAGCCCGATGGGGGCGAGCTTGAACACTGAAGCTTTCTTT. It specifies CASSPMGASLNTEAFF.

This chain links TRBV10-1 with TRBJ1-5, with D maybe TRBD1 (5 bases). V lost 5 bases and J 7 bases, leaving 9 bases between the germline ends. The CDR3 loop spans 12 amino acids. The germline gives CDR1 WNHNN, CDR2 SYGVQD (reference sequence). This chain's CDR3 is CASSQGSQPQHF. Here the CDR3 DNA reads TGCGCCAGCAGTCAGGGTAGCCAGCCCCAGCATTTT.

The chain recombines TRBV5-6 with TRBJ2-1; D possibly corresponds to TRBD1 (5 bases). The CDR3 is 11 residues long. Trimming left V 5 bases short and J 7 bases short, with 7 bases between. CDR1 SGHDT and CDR2 YYEEEE come from the germline V gene. The CDR3 sequence: CASSSGNEQFF. The CDR3, as DNA: TGTGCCAGCAGTTCAGGGAATGAGCAGTTCTTC.

The chain is built from TRBV4-3 and TRBJ2-2; 9 bases agree with TRBD2. The J segment lost 6 bases and the V segment lost 4 bases, leaving 9 bases of the junction unmatched. This CDR3 spans 16 amino acids. The germline gives CDR1 LGHNA, CDR2 YSLEER. The CDR3 is CASSPGLAQVSGELFF. The CDR3 DNA is TGCGCCAGCAGCCCCGGACTAGCGCAGGTGTCCGGGGAGCTGTTTTTT.

This clone appeared a few times. The chain joins TRBV2 to TRBJ2-7; 8 nucleotides match TRBD1. Germline CDR1 reads SNHLY; CDR2 reads FYNNEI. CDR3 length: 18 amino acids. Losses at the gene ends were 5 bases for V and 4 bases for J; bases not matched to a gene: 19. CDR3 coding DNA: TGTGCCAGCAGTTATGGGGGACAGGAGCTGACCCCAATTTACGAGCAGTACGTC. Translation gives CASSYGGQELTPIYEQYV.

The rearrangement uses TRBV27 and TRBJ1-5; TRBD1 matches at 9 bases. The germline CDR1 and CDR2 sequences are MNHEY and SMNVEV (reference sequence). Unmatched junction bases numbered 4, after V lost 1 base and J lost 3 bases. The CDR3 has 16 amino acids. This CDR3 is CASSLFGTGNNQPQHF. The CDR3 DNA is TGTGCCAGCAGTTTATTCGGGACAGGGAACAATCAGCCCCAGCATTTT.

This clone was detected only a few times. This rearrangement joins TRBV14 to TRBJ2-3, with 9 bases aligning to TRBD2. The CDR3 length is 17 residues. Germline V CDR1 and CDR2: SGHDN, FVKESK. V gave up 0 bases and J gave up 4 bases; unmatched junction bases: 8. Here the CDR3 reads CASSQERGGGASDTQYF. CDR3 DNA: TGTGCCAGCAGCCAAGAGAGGGGCGGGGGGGCCTCAGATACGCAGTATTTT.

J is TRBJ2-7 and V is TRBV7-2, with a tentative D call TRBD2 (5 bases). Germline loops: CDR1 SGHTA, CDR2 FQGNSA. The CDR3 is made up of 13 amino acids. V lost 5 bases, J lost 7 bases, and 15 bases lay in between. The CDR3 spells CASSAGVAAEQYF. In DNA, the CDR3 is TGTGCCAGCAGCGCCGGGGTTGCAGCGGAGCAGTACTTC.

This clone turned up a few times. This chain uses TRBV21-1 with TRBJ2-3; TRBD1 is the table's D call and was not checked against the DNA. TRBV21-1 is a pseudogene. CDR3 length equals 19 residues. The CDR3 loop is CASRPDSTRAGSVQDTQYF. The CDR3, as DNA: TGTGCCAGCAGGCCCGATTCCACGCGAGCAGGTTCAGTGCAAGATACGCAGTATTTT.

The chain links TRBV5-5 to TRBJ2-7; D is unclear. Per germline, CDR1 SGHKS and CDR2 YYEKEE (reference sequence). V shed 4 bases and J shed 4 bases, with 9 bases lying between them. CDR3 length: 12 amino acids. The CDR3 DNA follows: TGTGCCAGCAGCCCGACTGATTACGAGCAGTACTTC. As protein: CASSPTDYEQYF.

This rearrangement joins TRBV2 to TRBJ1-5; TRBD1 might be the D (5 bases). Looked up from germline, CDR1 is SNHLY and CDR2 is FYNNEI. The CDR3 length is 15 residues. The V and J ends lost 6 bases and 1 base respectively, with 13 bases between them. DNA for the CDR3: TGTGCCAGCAGCCCGCGGACACCGAGCAATCAGCCCCAGCATTTT. Translated, it gives CASSPRTPSNQPQHF.

The chain recombines TRBV4-2 with TRBJ2-2, with 15 bases identical to TRBD2. Germline loops: CDR1 LGHNA, CDR2 YNFKEQ. V lost 1 base and J lost 6; bases outside the gene matches: 0. This CDR3 region has 16 residues. The CDR3 loop reads CASSQGTSGGAGELFF. CDR3 in DNA: TGTGCCAGCAGCCAAGGGACTAGCGGGGGGGCCGGGGAGCTGTTTTTT.

The chain recombines TRBV7-9 with TRBJ1-4, with TRBD1 identical over 8 bases. Germline V CDR1 and CDR2: SEHNR, FQNEAQ (reference sequence). V lost 2 bases and J lost 10; bases outside the gene matches: 9. The CDR3 extends over 15 amino acids. CDR3 DNA: TGTGCCAGCAGCTTAAGTTCCGGACAGGGCGGAAAACTGTTTTTT. Its translation is CASSLSSGQGGKLFF. The variable domain in full, completed from reference TRBV7-9 and TRBJ1-4, reads DTGVSQNPRHKITKRGQNVTFRCDPISEHNRLYWYRQTLGQGPEFLTYFQNEAQLEKSRLLSDRFSAERPKGSFSTLEIQRTEQGDSAMYLCASSLSSGQGGKLFFGSGTQLSVL.

The chain is built from TRBV27 and TRBJ1-2, with TRBD1 matching 7 bases. Looked up from germline, CDR1 is MNHEY and CDR2 is SMNVEV (reference sequence). The length of the CDR3 is 12 residues. The CDR3 region is CASGTVIFGYTF. The CDR3 nucleotides read TGTGCATCTGGGACAGTGATTTTCGGCTACACCTTC.

This chain links TRBV29-1 with TRBJ2-2, with TRBD2 matching over 9 bases. V shed 2 bases and J 6 bases; nucleotides not matched to a gene: 7. The CDR3 totals 15 residues. Germline V lookup: CDR1 SQVTM, CDR2 ANQGSEA. CDR3 nucleotides: TGCAGCGTTGAACCCCAGCGGGGGGTTTCCGGGGAGCTGTTTTTT. This encodes CSVEPQRGVSGELFF.

The J gene is TRBJ1-4, the V gene TRBV11-2; TRBD1 agrees at 8 bases. Germline CDR1 reads SGHAT; CDR2 reads FQNNGV. Losses at the gene ends were 6 bases for V and 7 bases for J; bases not matched to a gene: 13. The CDR3 runs 16 residues. CDR3 region: CASRTGVGEGGEKLFF. Written as DNA, the CDR3 is TGTGCCAGCAGGACAGGGGTGGGGGAAGGAGGTGAAAAACTGTTTTTT.

Within the sample, this clone is medium-sized (0.01 to 0.1%). CDR3 sequence reads: CASSLGQSPSYEQYF. For the CDR3, the DNA is TGTGCCAGCAGCCTGGGACAGTCCCCCTCCTACGAGCAGTACTTC. The rearrangement uses TRBV7-8 and TRBJ2-7; 7 bases agree with TRBD1. The V and J ends lost 5 bases and 0 bases, in that order; junction bases with no gene match: 7. Germline V gives CDR1 SGHVS, CDR2 FQNEAQ. This CDR3 has 15 amino acids.

This clone came up a few times. V and J are TRBV5-4 and TRBJ1-5, with D unresolved. Germline V gene data show CDR1 as SGHNT and CDR2 as YYREEE (reference sequence). V shed 5 bases and J shed 1 base, with 10 bases lying between them. The CDR3 covers 14 residues. CDR3 sequence: CASRRLGSNQPQHF. CDR3 in DNA: TGTGCCAGCAGGCGGCTTGGGAGCAATCAGCCCCAGCATTTT.

The rearrangement links TRBV10-3 to TRBJ2-6; TRBD1 is a possible D gene (5 bases). The V end was cut by 6 bases, the J end by 1 base, with 7 bases between. The CDR3 contains 14 residues. The germline V gene has CDR1 ENHRY and CDR2 SYGVKD. The CDR3 DNA is TGTGCCATCAGGGACACTTCTGGGGCCAACGTCCTGACTTTC. Its translation: CAIRDTSGANVLTF.